These 12 T cell receptor beta chains were sequenced from one sample in a study of technical replicates of blood from a few donors. Repertoires were generated with immunoSEQ multiplex PCR, while TCRdb's copy carries only in-frame clones and drops some. The repertoire has tens of thousands of clones, around 94% of them found once; the top ten carry roughly 0.25%. What was sequenced was T cells isolated from PBMCs. These TCRs come from a human donor in good health.

This chain connects TRBV19 to TRBJ1-2; D unresolved. This CDR3 region has 13 residues. Trimming left V 5 bases short and J 5 bases short, with 12 bases between. In germline, CDR1 is LNHDA, CDR2 SQIVND (reference sequence). The chain's CDR3 is CASSPARRYGYTF. The CDR3 DNA follows: TGTGCCAGTAGTCCGGCCAGGAGGTATGGCTACACCTTC.

This sequence joins TRBV14 and TRBJ1-1, with D perhaps matching TRBD1 (5 bases). The CDR3 extends over 15 amino acids. Germline V CDR1 and CDR2: SGHDN, FVKESK. Trimming took off 2 bases at V and 1 base at J, with 11 bases between the two ends. The CDR3 is CASSQSGGKNTEAFF. In nucleotides, the CDR3 is TGTGCCAGCAGCCAATCGGGGGGGAAGAACACTGAAGCTTTCTTT.

The rearrangement joins TRBV2 to TRBJ2-1, with D possibly being TRBD1 (6 bases). CDR3 length: 11 amino acids. V dropped 4 bases and J dropped 10 bases, with 8 bases sitting between them. Germline CDR1 reads SNHLY; CDR2 reads FYNNEI. CDR3 in amino acids: CASSATGEQFF. The CDR3 region has the DNA TGTGCCAGCAGTGCCACAGGGGAGCAGTTCTTC. The variable domain in full, with the rest retrieved from reference TRBV2 and TRBJ2-1, is EPEVTQTPSHQVTQMGQEVILRCVPISNHLYFYWYRQILGQKVEFLVSFYNNEISEKSEIFDDQFSVERPDGSNFTLKIRSTKLEDSAMYFCASSATGEQFFGPGTRLTVL.

This chain joins TRBV11-2 and TRBJ1-2; D is uncertain. Deletions cut 5 bases from V and 3 bases from J, with 16 bases between. The CDR3 length is 15 residues. Germline CDR1 and CDR2: SGHAT and FQNNGV. The DNA for the CDR3 is TGTGCCAGCAGCCCAAGGTGGACGGAGGACTATGGCTACACCTTC. It translates to CASSPRWTEDYGYTF.

The CDR3, as DNA: TGCAGCGCCCGAGGATTAGCGGGGGGCGATACGCAGTATTTT. It translates to CSARGLAGGDTQYF. This chain uses TRBV29-1 with TRBJ2-3; TRBD2 agrees at 10 bases. Losses at the gene ends were 7 bases for V and 6 bases for J; bases not matched to a gene: 10. The germline CDR1 and CDR2 sequences are SQVTM and ANQGSEA. CDR3 length equals 14 residues.

This chain uses TRBV6-1 with TRBJ1-1; D possibly corresponds to TRBD1 (5 bases). Germline V gives CDR1 MNHNS, CDR2 SASEGT. Trimming shortened V by 4 bases and J by 3 bases, and 15 bases separated the two germline ends. The CDR3 is made up of 15 amino acids. This chain's CDR3 is CASSVWGGRDTEAFF. DNA of the CDR3: TGTGCCAGCAGTGTCTGGGGGGGGAGAGACACTGAAGCTTTCTTT.

This rearrangement joins TRBV5-6 to TRBJ2-7; 10 nucleotides line up with TRBD1. The CDR3 is 15 residues long. J was trimmed by 5 bases and V by 1 base; bases with no gene match: 6. CDR1 is SGHDT, CDR2 YYEEEE, per germline. This CDR3 is CASSLMGQGSNEQYF. The CDR3 coding sequence is TGTGCCAGCAGCTTGATGGGACAGGGGTCCAACGAGCAGTACTTC.

This rearrangement joins TRBV11-3 to TRBJ1-1; TRBD1 aligns across 7 bases. Unmatched junction bases numbered 9, after V lost 5 bases and J lost 3 bases. The CDR3 covers 15 residues. Germline values: CDR1 SGHNT, CDR2 YENEEA. As DNA, the CDR3 is TGTGCCAGCAGCCAGAGACAGGGTAGGGACACTGAAGCTTTCTTT. It specifies CASSQRQGRDTEAFF.

V gene TRBV27 combines with J gene TRBJ1-2; 10 bases align to TRBD1. Trimming cost V 5 bases and J 6 bases; bases outside gene matches: 9. From germline, CDR1 is MNHEY and CDR2 SMNVEV (reference sequence). This CDR3 contains 15 residues. CDR3 sequence: CASSLHGQGGNGYTF. The CDR3 DNA is TGTGCCAGCAGTCTACACGGACAGGGGGGCAATGGCTACACCTTC.

The chain is built from TRBV7-3 and TRBJ2-2; D not resolved. Trimming took off 2 bases at V and 3 bases at J, with 4 bases between the two ends. Germline-derived CDR1 and CDR2 are SGHTA and FQGTGA. The CDR3 length is 13 residues. DNA of the CDR3: TGTGCCAGCAGCTTATCCGACACCGGGGAGCTGTTTTTT. Translation gives CASSLSDTGELFF.

This sequence joins TRBV7-9 and TRBJ2-7; 7 nucleotides match TRBD1. CDR3 length: 14 residues. CDR1 SEHNR and CDR2 FQNEAQ come from the germline V gene (reference sequence). The trim removed 3 bases at V and 2 bases at J, leaving 4 bases unmatched. This chain's CDR3 is CASSLGQGAYEQYF. DNA for the CDR3: TGTGCCAGCAGCTTGGGGCAGGGGGCCTACGAGCAGTACTTC.

This clone has only one observation. This chain connects TRBV11-2 to TRBJ2-5; TRBD2 matches 12 bases. Germline V gene data show CDR1 as SGHAT and CDR2 as FQNNGV. The CDR3 length is 17 residues. V trimming: 1 base; J trimming: 2 bases; junction bases outside the gene matches: 5. CDR3 loop: CASSLAGLAGGQETQYF. The CDR3 DNA reads as TGTGCCAGCAGCTTAGCGGGACTAGCGGGTGGGCAAGAGACCCAGTACTTC.